A selection of T cell receptor beta chains follows, all from one sample in a study of T cell responses to AZD1222 COVID-19 vaccine. Method: immunoSEQ multiplex PCR; TCRdb's copy keeps in-frame clones and lacks some. The sample holds 90,000 to 150,000 clones, about 90% seen once. The sequenced sample was peripheral blood, obtained on day 0 of AZD1222 vaccination. The receptors were gathered from an adult in good health. The conserved cysteine and the conserved F or W are not part of the CDR3 here. Part of the rows lack a size; the others show once, few, many or a class for expanded clones.

V gene: TRBV10-2; J gene: TRBJ2-1; clone size: -; CDR3 protein: ASRTGAVEQF
V gene: TRBV15; J gene: TRBJ2-1; clone size: -; CDR3 protein: ATSREPLRVAGGLPGEQF
V gene: TRBV7-2; J gene: TRBJ2-1; clone size: -; CDR3 protein: ASSQTASSYNEQF
V gene: TRBV4-1; J gene: TRBJ1-5; clone size: once; CDR3 protein: ASSQVYRGANQPQH
V gene: TRBV6-5; J gene: TRBJ1-3; clone size: -; CDR3 protein: ASRGDRVAGNTIY
V gene: TRBV5-6; J gene: TRBJ2-1; clone size: -; CDR3 protein: ASSPGAFRSNEQF
V gene: TRBV5-6; J gene: TRBJ2-2; clone size: -; CDR3 protein: ASTRGLAQGELF
V gene: TRBV12-3/TRBV12-4; J gene: TRBJ2-5; clone size: -; CDR3 protein: ASSFSGETQY
V gene: TRBV15; J gene: TRBJ1-1; clone size: -; CDR3 protein: ATRTGSGSGGNTEAF
V gene: TRBV30; J gene: TRBJ1-6; clone size: -; CDR3 protein: AWSGVRDNSPLH
V gene: TRBV4-1; J gene: TRBJ1-1; clone size: -; CDR3 protein: ASSPVGGTEAF
V gene: TRBV7-9; J gene: TRBJ1-2; clone size: few; CDR3 protein: ASTSSGANYGYT
V gene: TRBV7-8; J gene: TRBJ1-5; clone size: -; CDR3 protein: ASSFGFSQPQH
V gene: TRBV5-5; J gene: TRBJ1-5; clone size: once; CDR3 protein: ASSLALRQEHYSNQPQH
V gene: TRBV7-9; J gene: TRBJ2-3; clone size: once; CDR3 protein: ASSSSSGTDTQY
V gene: TRBV12-3/TRBV12-4; J gene: TRBJ2-7; clone size: -; CDR3 protein: ASSLGGRGEQY
V gene: TRBV19; J gene: TRBJ2-7; clone size: -; CDR3 protein: ASSYGTFYEQY
V gene: TRBV24-1; J gene: TRBJ2-1; clone size: -; CDR3 protein: ATSDPSGGRLNEQF
V gene: TRBV11-3; J gene: TRBJ1-1; clone size: -; CDR3 protein: ASSLDHNTEAF
V gene: TRBV29-1; J gene: TRBJ1-4; clone size: -; CDR3 protein: SVEGGKGAEKLF
V gene: TRBV23-1; J gene: TRBJ2-1; clone size: -; CDR3 protein: ASSSSRGDNEQF
V gene: TRBV29-1; J gene: TRBJ2-7; clone size: -; CDR3 protein: SVGPGATYEQY
V gene: TRBV7-6; J gene: TRBJ2-6; clone size: -; CDR3 protein: ASSSPLGVGANVLT
V gene: TRBV14; J gene: TRBJ2-1; clone size: -; CDR3 protein: ASRRHGTTASSYNEQF
V gene: TRBV27; J gene: TRBJ2-2; clone size: -; CDR3 protein: ASSLTGVPYTGELF
V gene: TRBV19; J gene: TRBJ2-1; clone size: -; CDR3 protein: ASSVWNEQF
V gene: TRBV29-1; J gene: TRBJ2-7; clone size: -; CDR3 protein: SVEAGGEQY
V gene: TRBV7-9; J gene: TRBJ1-1; clone size: once; CDR3 protein: ASSHSNTEAF
V gene: TRBV10-3; J gene: TRBJ1-4; clone size: -; CDR3 protein: AISELGQKGEKLF
V gene: TRBV7-2; J gene: TRBJ2-1; clone size: -; CDR3 protein: ASSYRSGLAEGHEQF
V gene: TRBV7-3; J gene: TRBJ1-6; clone size: -; CDR3 protein: ASSLQGPGNSPLH
V gene: TRBV30; J gene: TRBJ1-2; clone size: few; CDR3 protein: AWSVGQGANYGYT
V gene: TRBV19; J gene: TRBJ1-5; clone size: -; CDR3 protein: ASSLTRNQPQH
V gene: TRBV10-1; J gene: TRBJ2-5; clone size: -; CDR3 protein: ASSELDRGGTQY
V gene: TRBV6-1; J gene: TRBJ2-2; clone size: -; CDR3 protein: ASSEALGPGELF
V gene: TRBV6-5; J gene: TRBJ1-5; clone size: -; CDR3 protein: ASSYGQGGNQPQH
V gene: TRBV5-1; J gene: TRBJ1-1; clone size: many; CDR3 protein: ASSLGASMDTEAF
V gene: TRBV9; J gene: TRBJ2-1; clone size: -; CDR3 protein: ASSVLSGGVYNEQF
V gene: TRBV6-4; J gene: TRBJ1-1; clone size: -; CDR3 protein: ASSVFQGGKAF
V gene: TRBV19; J gene: TRBJ1-5; clone size: -; CDR3 protein: ASRRGRNQPQH
V gene: TRBV5-1; J gene: TRBJ2-1; clone size: -; CDR3 protein: ASSLDTGGVQF
V gene: TRBV30; J gene: TRBJ1-4; clone size: -; CDR3 protein: AWSSQLNEKLF
V gene: TRBV3-1/TRBV3-2; J gene: TRBJ1-2; clone size: -; CDR3 protein: ASSPSGGGIGGYT
V gene: TRBV5-4; J gene: TRBJ2-1; clone size: -; CDR3 protein: ASSPTGTSGSNEQF
V gene: TRBV28; J gene: TRBJ1-1; clone size: -; CDR3 protein: ASLKRGTEAF
V gene: TRBV2; J gene: TRBJ1-5; clone size: -; CDR3 protein: ASSEIGGGNQPQH
V gene: TRBV19; J gene: TRBJ2-1; clone size: -; CDR3 protein: ASTGSSYNEQF
V gene: TRBV11-2; J gene: TRBJ1-1; clone size: -; CDR3 protein: ASSLSAGQNTEAF
V gene: TRBV2; J gene: TRBJ1-6; clone size: -; CDR3 protein: ASSPSGTQYSPLH
V gene: TRBV24-1; J gene: TRBJ1-2; clone size: -; CDR3 protein: ATSAGQGTGYT
V gene: TRBV5-1; J gene: TRBJ1-1; clone size: -; CDR3 protein: ASSLGSSIRNTEAF
V gene: TRBV29-1; J gene: TRBJ1-1; clone size: -; CDR3 protein: SVEDRDGTEAF
V gene: TRBV5-5; J gene: TRBJ2-2; clone size: -; CDR3 protein: ASSLRTGVGTGELF
V gene: TRBV19; J gene: TRBJ1-5; clone size: -; CDR3 protein: ASSIAQLFNQPQH
V gene: TRBV19; J gene: TRBJ2-7; clone size: -; CDR3 protein: ASSRTSGGYEQY
V gene: TRBV5-1; J gene: TRBJ2-3; clone size: few; CDR3 protein: ASSATSGDTDTQY
V gene: TRBV30; J gene: TRBJ2-1; clone size: -; CDR3 protein: AWSVGTYNEQF
V gene: TRBV18; J gene: TRBJ2-3; clone size: -; CDR3 protein: ASSPGVQRGSTDTQY
V gene: TRBV18; J gene: TRBJ2-7; clone size: -; CDR3 protein: ASAGQPSSYEQY